By proportion, the clone carrying this T cell receptor (beta chain) is medium-sized. The entry originates in a study of spatial heterogeneity in lung cancer. The overall study: Within raw reads, each unique TCR and UMI combination appeared on average more than ten times.

The CDR3 spans 14 residues. CDR1 MDHEN and CDR2 SYDVKM come from the germline V gene. V was clipped by 2 bases and J by 14 bases, with 16 bases between them. Each TCR cDNA molecule carried a unique molecular identifier. MiXCR, run by TCRdb on the 5' RACE reads, gives a single entry per CDR3 protein. The sample includes around 3,500 distinct CDR3 sequences, about 9.1% of them seen just once. Stated time point: sample taken at primary tumor resection. The donors were 72 patients with non-small cell lung cancer that was early-stage and untreated. Unsorted tumor, nontumor lung tissue or cryopreserved PBMC supplied the whole RNA.

The receptor was derived from a male donor with early-stage non-small cell lung cancer. The source material was normal lung tissue next to the tumor, sampled at surgery. This sequence joins TRBV28 and TRBJ1-6; D not resolved. CDR3 sequence (DNA): TGTGCCAGCAGTTTAGCAGGACCTATCGAGGCCCTCCACTTT. This gives the protein CASSLAGPIEALHF.